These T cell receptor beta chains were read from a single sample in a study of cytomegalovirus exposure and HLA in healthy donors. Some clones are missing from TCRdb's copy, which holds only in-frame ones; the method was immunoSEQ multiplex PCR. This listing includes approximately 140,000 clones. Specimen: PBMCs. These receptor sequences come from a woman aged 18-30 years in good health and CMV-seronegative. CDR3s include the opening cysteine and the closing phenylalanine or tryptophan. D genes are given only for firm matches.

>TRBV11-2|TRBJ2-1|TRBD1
CASSSDRDYNEQFF
TGTGCCAGCAGCTCGGACAGGGACTACAATGAGCAGTTCTTC
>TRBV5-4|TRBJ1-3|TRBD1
CASSTRTGGAGGLNAIYF
TGTGCCAGCAGCACCCGGACAGGGGGCGCGGGGGGTTTAAACGCCATATATTTT
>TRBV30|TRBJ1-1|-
CAWSRGTEAFF
TGTGCCTGGAGTAGGGGAACGGAAGCTTTCTTT
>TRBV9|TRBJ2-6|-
CASSVGHHSGANVLTF
TGTGCCAGCAGCGTCGGACATCACTCTGGGGCCAACGTCCTGACTTTC
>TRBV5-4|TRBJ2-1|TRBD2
CASNTGGPSYNEQFF
TGTGCCAGCAACACGGGGGGGCCCTCCTACAATGAGCAGTTCTTC
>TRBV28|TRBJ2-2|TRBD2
CASSFHPSGSTGELFF
TGTGCCAGCAGTTTCCACCCTAGCGGATCCACCGGGGAGCTGTTTTTT
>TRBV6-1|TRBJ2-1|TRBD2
CASSENLGTSSYNEQFF
TGTGCCAGCAGTGAAAATCTCGGGACTAGCTCTTACAATGAGCAGTTCTTC
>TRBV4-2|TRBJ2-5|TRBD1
CASSQAPQGEQETQYF
TGTGCCAGCAGCCAAGCCCCACAGGGGGAACAAGAGACCCAGTACTTC
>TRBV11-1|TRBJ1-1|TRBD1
CASSPGGGTEAFF
TGTGCCAGCAGCCCAGGGGGAGGCACTGAAGCTTTCTTT
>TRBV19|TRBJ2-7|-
CASSRDFDYEQYF
TGTGCCAGCTCGCGGGACTTCGACTACGAGCAGTACTTC
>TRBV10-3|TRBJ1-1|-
CAISESGGRLDAEAFF
TGTGCCATCAGTGAGTCGGGAGGGCGGTTGGACGCTGAAGCTTTCTTT
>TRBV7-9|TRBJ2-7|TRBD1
CASSSGTGTYEQYF
TGTGCCAGCAGCTCCGGGACAGGGACCTACGAGCAGTACTTC
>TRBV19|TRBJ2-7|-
CASSIGSSYEQYF
TGTGCCAGTAGTATAGGCAGCTCCTACGAGCAGTACTTC
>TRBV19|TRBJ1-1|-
CASSIDNPPRYGEAFF
TGTGCCAGTAGTATAGATAACCCCCCTCGTTACGGTGAAGCTTTCTTT
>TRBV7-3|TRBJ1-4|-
CASSRRPNEKLFF
TGTGCCAGCTCCCGCAGGCCGAATGAAAAACTGTTTTTT
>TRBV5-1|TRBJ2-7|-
CASSREDFHEQYF
TGCGCCAGCAGCCGTGAGGACTTCCACGAGCAGTACTTC
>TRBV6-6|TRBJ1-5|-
CASSDRDRSNQPQHF
TGTGCCAGCAGTGACAGAGATCGCAGCAATCAGCCCCAGCATTTT
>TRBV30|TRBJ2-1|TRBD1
CARGGTGWYNEQFF
TGTGCCAGAGGAGGGACAGGGTGGTACAATGAGCAGTTCTTC
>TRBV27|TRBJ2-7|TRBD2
CASSPLTSGSIYEQYF
TGTGCCAGCAGTCCTCTAACTAGCGGGAGTATTTACGAGCAGTACTTC
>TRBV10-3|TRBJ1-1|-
CAISEQGQNTEAFF
TGTGCCATCAGTGAGCAGGGACAGAACACTGAAGCTTTCTTT
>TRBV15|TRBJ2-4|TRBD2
CATSTVAGGPQNIQYF
TGTGCCACCAGCACTGTAGCGGGAGGGCCCCAAAACATTCAGTACTTC
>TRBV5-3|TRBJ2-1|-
CARSLDHCSYNEQFF
TGTGCCAGAAGCTTGGACCACTGCTCCTACAATGAGCAGTTCTTC
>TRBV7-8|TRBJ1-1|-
CASTQRAVLRTEAFF
TGTGCCAGCACTCAGCGGGCGGTCCTGAGGACTGAAGCTTTCTTT